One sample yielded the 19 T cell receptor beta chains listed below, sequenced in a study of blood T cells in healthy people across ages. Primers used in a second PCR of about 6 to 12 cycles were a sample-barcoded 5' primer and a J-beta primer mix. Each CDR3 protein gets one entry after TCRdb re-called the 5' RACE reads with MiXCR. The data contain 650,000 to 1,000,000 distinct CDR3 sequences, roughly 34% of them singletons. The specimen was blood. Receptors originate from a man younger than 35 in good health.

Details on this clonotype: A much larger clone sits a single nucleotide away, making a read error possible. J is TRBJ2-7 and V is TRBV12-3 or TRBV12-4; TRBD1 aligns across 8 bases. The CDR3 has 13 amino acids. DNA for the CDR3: TGTGCCAGCAGCCCGGACAGGGAAAACGAGCTGTACTTC. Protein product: CASSPDRENELYF.

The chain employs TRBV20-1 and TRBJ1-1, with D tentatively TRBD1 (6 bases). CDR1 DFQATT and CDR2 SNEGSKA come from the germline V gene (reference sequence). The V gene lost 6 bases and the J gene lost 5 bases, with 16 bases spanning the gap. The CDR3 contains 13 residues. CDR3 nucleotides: TGCAGTGCCACACCAGGGGTTACGACTGAAGCTTTCTTT. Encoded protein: CSATPGVTTEAFF.

Here the CDR3 reads CASSPGRSGNTIYF. The CDR3 nucleotides read TGTGCCAGCAGTCCCGGGAGGTCTGGAAACACCATATATTTT. The chain employs TRBV12-3 or TRBV12-4 and TRBJ1-3, with D unclear. This CDR3 has 14 amino acids. Trimming took off 5 bases at V and 1 base at J, with 9 bases between the two ends.

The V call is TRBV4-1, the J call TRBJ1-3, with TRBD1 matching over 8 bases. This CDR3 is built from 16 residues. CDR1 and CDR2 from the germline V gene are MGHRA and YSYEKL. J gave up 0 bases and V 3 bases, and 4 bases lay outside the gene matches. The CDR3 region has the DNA TGCGCCAGCAGCCAGGGACAGGCCGACTCTGGAAACACCATATATTTT. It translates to CASSQGQADSGNTIYF.

CDR3 region: CASSLGSFQPQHF. The DNA for the CDR3 is TGTGCCAGCAGCCTGGGCTCCTTCCAGCCCCAGCATTTT. This chain links TRBV7-9 with TRBJ1-5; D not resolved. The CDR3 is made up of 13 amino acids. The V gene's germline CDR1 is SEHNR and CDR2 FQNEAQ (reference sequence). Trimming cost V 5 bases and J 7 bases, with 12 bases left between them.

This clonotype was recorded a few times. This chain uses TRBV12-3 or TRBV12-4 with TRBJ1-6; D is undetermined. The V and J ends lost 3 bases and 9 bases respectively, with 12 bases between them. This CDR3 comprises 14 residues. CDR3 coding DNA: TGTGCCAGCAGTTTGGGGAGGGTCAGTTCACCCCTCCACTTT. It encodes CASSLGRVSSPLHF.

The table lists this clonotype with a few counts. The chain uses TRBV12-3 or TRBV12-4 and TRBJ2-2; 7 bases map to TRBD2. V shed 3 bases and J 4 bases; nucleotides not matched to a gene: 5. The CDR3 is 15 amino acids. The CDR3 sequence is CASSLVSGATGELFF. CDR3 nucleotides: TGTGCCAGCAGTTTGGTCAGCGGGGCCACCGGGGAGCTGTTTTTT.

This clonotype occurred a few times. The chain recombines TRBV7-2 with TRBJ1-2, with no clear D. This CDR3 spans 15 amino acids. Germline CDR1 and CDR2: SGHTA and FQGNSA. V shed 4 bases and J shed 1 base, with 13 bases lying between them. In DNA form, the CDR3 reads TGTGCCAGCAGCTCCCAGTCCGGTCTTAACTATGGCTACACCTTC. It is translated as CASSSQSGLNYGYTF.

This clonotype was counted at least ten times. The CDR3 is CASSLSNEGENIQYF. As DNA, the CDR3 is TGTGCCAGCAGTTTGTCCAATGAGGGGGAAAACATTCAGTACTTC. The chain uses TRBV27 and TRBJ2-4, with D perhaps TRBD1 (6 bases). Trimming removed 3 bases from V and 5 bases from J, with 14 bases in between. CDR3 length: 15 residues. Germline CDR1 and CDR2: MNHEY and SMNVEV (reference sequence).

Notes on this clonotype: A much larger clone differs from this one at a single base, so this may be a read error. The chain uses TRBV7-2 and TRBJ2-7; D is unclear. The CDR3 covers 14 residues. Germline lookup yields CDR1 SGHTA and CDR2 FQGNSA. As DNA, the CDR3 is TGTGCCAGCAGCTTAAGGGTATCCTCCTTCGAGCAGTACTTC. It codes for CASSLRVSSFEQYF.

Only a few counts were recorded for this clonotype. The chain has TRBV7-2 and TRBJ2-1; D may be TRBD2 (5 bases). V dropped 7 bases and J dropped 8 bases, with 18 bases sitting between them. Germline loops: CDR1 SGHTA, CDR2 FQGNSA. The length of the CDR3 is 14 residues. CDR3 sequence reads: CASILPPGVDEQFF. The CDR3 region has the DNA TGTGCCAGCATCCTCCCCCCCGGGGTCGATGAGCAGTTCTTC.

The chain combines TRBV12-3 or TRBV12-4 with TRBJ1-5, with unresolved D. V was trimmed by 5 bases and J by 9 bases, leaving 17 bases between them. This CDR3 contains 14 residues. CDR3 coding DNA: TGTGCCAGCAGTCCTGTCGGATTGAGTCGGCCCCAGCATTTT. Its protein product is CASSPVGLSRPQHF.

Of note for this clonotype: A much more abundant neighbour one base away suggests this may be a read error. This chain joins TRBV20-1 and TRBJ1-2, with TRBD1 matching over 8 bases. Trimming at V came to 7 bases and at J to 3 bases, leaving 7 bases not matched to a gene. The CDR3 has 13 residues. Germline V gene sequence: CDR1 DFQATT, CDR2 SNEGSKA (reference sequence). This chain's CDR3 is CSGELQGDYGYTF. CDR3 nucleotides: TGCAGTGGCGAGTTACAGGGGGACTATGGCTACACCTTC.

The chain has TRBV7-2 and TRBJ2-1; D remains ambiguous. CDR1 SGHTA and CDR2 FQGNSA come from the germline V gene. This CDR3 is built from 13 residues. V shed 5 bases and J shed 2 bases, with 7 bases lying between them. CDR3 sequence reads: CASSHPPYNEQFF. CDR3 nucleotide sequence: TGTGCCAGCAGCCACCCTCCCTACAATGAGCAGTTCTTC.

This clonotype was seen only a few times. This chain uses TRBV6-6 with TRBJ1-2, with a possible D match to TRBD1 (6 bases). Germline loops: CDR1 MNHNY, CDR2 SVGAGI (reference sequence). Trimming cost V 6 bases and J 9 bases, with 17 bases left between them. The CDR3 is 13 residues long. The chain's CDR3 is CASSQDRSSSYTF. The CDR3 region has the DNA TGTGCCAGCAGCCAGGACAGATCCTCTAGCTACACCTTC.

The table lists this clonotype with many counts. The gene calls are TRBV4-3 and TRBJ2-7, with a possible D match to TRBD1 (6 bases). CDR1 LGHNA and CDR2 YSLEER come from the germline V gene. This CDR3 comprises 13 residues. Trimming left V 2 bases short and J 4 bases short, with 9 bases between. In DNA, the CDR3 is TGCGCCAGCAGCCAACTGACAGGTTACGAGCAGTACTTC. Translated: CASSQLTGYEQYF.

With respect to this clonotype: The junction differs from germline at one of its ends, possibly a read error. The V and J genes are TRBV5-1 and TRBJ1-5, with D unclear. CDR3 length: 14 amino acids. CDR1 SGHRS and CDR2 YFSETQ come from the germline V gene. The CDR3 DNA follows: TGCGTCAGCAGCTTGGAGAGTGGCAATCAGCCCCAGCATTTT. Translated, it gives CVSSLESGNQPQHF.

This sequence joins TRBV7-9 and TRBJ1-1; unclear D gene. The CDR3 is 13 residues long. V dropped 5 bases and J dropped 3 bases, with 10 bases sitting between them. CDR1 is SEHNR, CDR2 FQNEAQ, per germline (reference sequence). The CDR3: CASSTEADTEAFF. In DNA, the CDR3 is TGTGCCAGCAGCACCGAAGCGGACACTGAAGCTTTCTTT.

The CDR3 DNA sequence: TGTGCCAGCAGTCAGACTAGCGGGAGTCGCGATGAGCAGTTCTTC. This sequence encodes CASSQTSGSRDEQFF. The genes are TRBV27 and TRBJ2-1, with 12 bases fitting TRBD2. Unmatched junction bases numbered 7, after V lost 5 bases and J lost 8 bases. The CDR3 spans 15 residues. The V gene's germline CDR1 is MNHEY and CDR2 SMNVEV (reference sequence).